These 5 T cell receptor beta chains share one sample of origin, sequenced in a study of human T cells and chemical hapten exposure. Time point meaning: patch test 2, 6 weeks after DPC sensitization. Stated treatment: therapeutic diphenylcyclopropenone sensitization with weekly scalp DPC. MiXCR was run by TCRdb on the RACE reads, yielding one entry per CDR3 protein. The sample shows approximately 84,000 distinct CDR3 sequences, roughly 12% of them seen only once. This specimen was whole blood, taken in connection with sensitization to the hapten diphenylcyclopropenone (DPC). The receptors were sampled from a man aged 18-30 years with alopecia areata. Some clones in this sample may be carry-over from other donors' samples.

The J gene is TRBJ1-2, the V gene TRBV11-2; tentative D call: TRBD1 (5 bases). The CDR3 consists of 21 residues. The germline V gene encodes CDR1 SGHAT and CDR2 FQNNGV. V was shortened by 5 bases and J by 3 bases, with 34 bases between the two germline ends. The CDR3 nucleotides are TGTGCCAGCAGCGCCTTTTCGACCCTTTCTCGCCTCCAGCGGGACTACTATGGCTACACCTTC. The encoded protein is CASSAFSTLSRLQRDYYGYTF.

This rearrangement joins TRBV12-3 or TRBV12-4 to TRBJ1-2; TRBD1 might be the D (6 bases). This CDR3 contains 14 residues. Trimming took 7 bases from V and 8 from J, leaving 20 bases between them. CDR3 sequence: CASTYRVMSEGYTF. Here the CDR3 DNA reads TGTGCCAGCACCTACAGGGTTATGTCAGAAGGCTACACCTTC.

This clonotype was seen only a few times. The genes are TRBV20-1 and TRBJ2-7; 7 nucleotides match TRBD2. J was trimmed by 2 bases and V by 3 bases; bases with no gene match: 7. Germline CDR1 reads DFQATT; CDR2 reads SNEGSKA (reference sequence). The CDR3 contains 14 residues. The CDR3 nucleotides are TGCAGTGCTAGGAATTGGGGGGGAACCTACGAGCAGTACTTC. It is translated as CSARNWGGTYEQYF.

The rearrangement joins TRBV2 to TRBJ2-3, with 7 bases fitting TRBD1. The V and J ends lost 2 bases and 0 bases, in that order; junction bases with no gene match: 5. Germline V gene lookup returns CDR1 SNHLY and CDR2 FYNNEI. This CDR3 has 16 amino acids. CDR3 DNA sequence: TGTGCCAGCAGTGAAACGTTACAGGGGAGCACAGATACGCAGTATTTT. Its protein product is CASSETLQGSTDTQYF.

This clonotype was recorded at least ten times. The chain is built from TRBV5-1 and TRBJ2-1; unclear D gene. Germline assignment: CDR1 SGHRS and CDR2 YFSETQ. The CDR3 is 14 amino acids. V was cut by 0 bases and J by 6 bases, with 10 bases left in between. The chain's CDR3 is CASSLASSLNEQFF. CDR3 in DNA: TGCGCCAGCAGCTTGGCCAGCAGCCTCAATGAGCAGTTCTTC.